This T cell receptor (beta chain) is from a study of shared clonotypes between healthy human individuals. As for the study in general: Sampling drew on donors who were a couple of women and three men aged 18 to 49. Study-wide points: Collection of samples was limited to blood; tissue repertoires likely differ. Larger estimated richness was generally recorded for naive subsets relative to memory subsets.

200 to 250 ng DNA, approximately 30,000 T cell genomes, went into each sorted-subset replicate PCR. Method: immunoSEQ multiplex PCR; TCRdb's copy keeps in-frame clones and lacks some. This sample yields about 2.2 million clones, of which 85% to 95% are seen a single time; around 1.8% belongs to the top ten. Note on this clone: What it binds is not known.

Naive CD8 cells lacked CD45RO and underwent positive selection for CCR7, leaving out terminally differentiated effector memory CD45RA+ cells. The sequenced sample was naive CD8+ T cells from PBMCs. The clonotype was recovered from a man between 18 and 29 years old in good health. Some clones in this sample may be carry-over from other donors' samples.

DNA for the CDR3: TGTGCCAGCAGTGAAAGCCTTCGGGCCGTCGATGGCTACACCTTC. Residues: CASSESLRAVDGYTF. The rearrangement joins TRBV6-1 to TRBJ1-2; D gene ambiguous. The CDR3 is made up of 15 amino acids. Germline assignment: CDR1 MNHNS and CDR2 SASEGT. V shed 2 bases and J shed 6 bases, with 16 bases lying between them.